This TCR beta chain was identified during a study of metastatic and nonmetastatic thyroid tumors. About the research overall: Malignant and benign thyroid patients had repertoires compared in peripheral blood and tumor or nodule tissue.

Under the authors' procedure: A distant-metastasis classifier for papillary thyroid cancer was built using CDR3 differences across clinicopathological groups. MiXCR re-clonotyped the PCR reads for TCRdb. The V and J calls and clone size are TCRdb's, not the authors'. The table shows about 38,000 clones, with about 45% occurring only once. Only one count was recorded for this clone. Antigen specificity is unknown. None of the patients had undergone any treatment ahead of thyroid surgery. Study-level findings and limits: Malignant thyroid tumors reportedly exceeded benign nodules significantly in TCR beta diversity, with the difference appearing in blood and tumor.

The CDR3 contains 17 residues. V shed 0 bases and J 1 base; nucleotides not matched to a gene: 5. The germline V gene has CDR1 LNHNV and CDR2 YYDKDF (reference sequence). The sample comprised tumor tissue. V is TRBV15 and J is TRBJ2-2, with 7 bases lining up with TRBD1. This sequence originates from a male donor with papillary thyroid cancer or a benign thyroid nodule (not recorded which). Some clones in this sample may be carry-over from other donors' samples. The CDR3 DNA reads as TGTGCCACCAGCAGAGATCAAGGGGGCTTGAACACCGGGGAGCTGTTTTTT. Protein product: CATSRDQGGLNTGELFF.